A single sample is the source of the 13 T cell receptor beta chains below, sequenced in a study of regulatory T cells in long-lasting Graves disease. Time point specified: persistent/refractory GD, antithyroid drugs over 5 years with positive TRAb. RNA from PBMCs was the source of the TCR library. iRepertoire HTBI primers and Arm-PCR of CDR3 regions built TCR beta libraries. TCRdb reprocessed the multiplex PCR reads via MiXCR and lists one record per CDR3 protein. The sample lists about 470,000 distinct CDR3 sequences; around a fifth were seen once. The sample consisted of peripheral blood mononuclear cells (PBMCs), taken when the disease was refractory, from a patient treated with antithyroid drugs. Receptors were obtained from a female donor with Graves disease.

This clonotype was picked up a small number of times. This chain uses TRBV27 with TRBJ2-1; 7 bases line up with TRBD2. The CDR3 extends over 16 amino acids. The germline CDR1 and CDR2 sequences are MNHEY and SMNVEV (reference sequence). J gave up 3 bases and V 5 bases, and 10 bases lay outside the gene matches. The chain's CDR3 is CASSAIGGGYYNEQFF. CDR3 bases: TGTGCCAGCAGTGCGATTGGGGGGGGGTACTACAATGAGCAGTTCTTC.

This chain uses TRBV6-5 with TRBJ2-7, with D unresolved. CDR3 size: 14 residues. Germline loops: CDR1 MNHEY, CDR2 SVGAGI. Trimming took 2 bases from V and 2 from J, leaving 10 bases between them. The chain's CDR3 is CASSYVPGPYEQYF. The DNA for the CDR3 is TGTGCCAGCAGTTACGTCCCTGGGCCCTACGAGCAGTACTTC.

This clonotype was observed many times. The V call is TRBV2, the J call TRBJ1-5; D is unresolved. The V gene lost 6 bases and the J gene lost 1 base, with 13 bases spanning the gap. The V gene's germline CDR1 is SNHLY and CDR2 FYNNEI. This CDR3 spans 15 amino acids. The CDR3 DNA reads TGTGCCAGCAGGCCCCGCCTTGCGAGCAATCAGCCCCAGCATTTT. The encoded protein is CASRPRLASNQPQHF.

The chain has TRBV6-1 and TRBJ2-7; D is perhaps TRBD1 or TRBD2 (5 bases each). This CDR3 is built from 13 residues. V lost 7 bases, J lost 2 bases, and 12 bases lay in between. CDR1 and CDR2 from the germline V gene are MNHNS and SASEGT. CDR3 protein: CASTRDAPYEQYF. CDR3 bases: TGTGCCAGCACCCGGGACGCCCCCTACGAGCAGTACTTC.

The chain carries TRBV7-9 and TRBJ2-7; 8 positions agree with TRBD2. The germline gives CDR1 SEHNR, CDR2 FQNEAQ (reference sequence). The V and J ends lost 5 bases and 5 bases, in that order; junction bases with no gene match: 14. The CDR3 is 16 residues long. The CDR3 loop reads CASSPGLAGGPHEQYF. In DNA form, the CDR3 reads TGTGCCAGCAGCCCGGGACTGGCGGGGGGTCCGCACGAGCAGTACTTC.

This clonotype was detected only a few times. The chain's CDR3 is CSAPSSPMGPQHF. CDR3 DNA sequence: TGCAGTGCCCCGAGCTCACCCATGGGGCCCCAGCATTTT. This sequence joins TRBV20-1 and TRBJ1-5; the D is unclear. Germline loops: CDR1 DFQATT, CDR2 SNEGSKA (reference sequence). This CDR3 spans 13 amino acids. V shed 6 bases and J shed 9 bases, with 18 bases lying between them.

The chain couples TRBV19 to TRBJ2-2; D not certain. Germline CDR1 reads LNHDA; CDR2 reads SQIVND (reference sequence). Trimming removed 1 base at V and 5 bases at J, with 5 bases between. The CDR3 contains 13 residues. This chain's CDR3 is CASSIVTTGELFF. CDR3 bases: TGTGCCAGTAGTATAGTAACAACCGGGGAGCTGTTTTTT.

The chain employs TRBV10-2 and TRBJ2-5; the match to TRBD1 covers 10 bases. Germline trimming cut 7 bases from V and 5 bases from J; bases unmatched to any gene: 10. Germline V gene data show CDR1 as WSHSY and CDR2 as SAAADI. The CDR3 length is 15 residues. CDR3 loop: CASTARDRGGETQYF. CDR3 DNA sequence: TGCGCCAGCACCGCCAGGGACAGGGGCGGGGAGACCCAGTACTTC.

The sample holds many counts of this clonotype. The chain has TRBV10-3 and TRBJ1-5, with D unresolved. V was shortened by 0 bases and J by 1 base, with 13 bases between the two germline ends. The germline V gene encodes CDR1 ENHRY and CDR2 SYGVKD. The CDR3 is made up of 17 amino acids. CDR3 region: CAISESGLLVSNQPQHF. DNA for the CDR3: TGTGCCATCAGTGAGTCAGGGTTACTAGTAAGCAATCAGCCCCAGCATTTT.

The rearrangement uses TRBV27 and TRBJ1-2, with TRBD1 identical over 7 bases. The CDR3 length is 21 residues. Looked up from germline, CDR1 is MNHEY and CDR2 is SMNVEV (reference sequence). After removal of 0 bases from V and 3 bases from J, the junction contained 22 bases not matched to a gene. The CDR3 protein is CASSLSPIRLVRRDRYYGYTF. In nucleotides, the CDR3 is TGTGCCAGCAGTTTATCTCCAATCCGTTTAGTTCGACGGGACAGATACTATGGCTACACCTTC.

About this clonotype itself: This sequence may be a read error, since a much larger clone differs from it by one base. The chain couples TRBV12-3 or TRBV12-4 to TRBJ2-2, with 13 nucleotides matching TRBD2. This CDR3 comprises 15 residues. CDR3 sequence: CASSLGTSGRGELSF. CDR3 nucleotides: TGTGCCAGCAGTTTGGGAACTAGCGGGAGGGGGGAGCTGTCTTTT.

The chain joins TRBV20-1 to TRBJ1-4; D uncertain. The CDR3 runs 17 residues. V shed 0 bases and J shed 4 bases, with 18 bases lying between them. Germline CDR1 and CDR2: DFQATT and SNEGSKA (reference sequence). Here the CDR3 DNA reads TGCAGTGCTAGAGATCACCCGTGGAGTCCCCTTAATGAAAAACTGTTTTTT. This codes for CSARDHPWSPLNEKLFF.

This clonotype was seen more than once but under ten times. V and J are TRBV28 and TRBJ1-1; D is unresolved. The CDR3 runs 16 residues. The germline V and J ends were trimmed by 4 bases and 1 base, with 16 bases remaining between them. The germline V gene has CDR1 MDHEN and CDR2 SYDVKM. CDR3 DNA sequence: TGTGCCAGCAGTTCCGAAGAGACCCACTCGAACACTGAAGCTTTCTTT. It is translated as CASSSEETHSNTEAFF.